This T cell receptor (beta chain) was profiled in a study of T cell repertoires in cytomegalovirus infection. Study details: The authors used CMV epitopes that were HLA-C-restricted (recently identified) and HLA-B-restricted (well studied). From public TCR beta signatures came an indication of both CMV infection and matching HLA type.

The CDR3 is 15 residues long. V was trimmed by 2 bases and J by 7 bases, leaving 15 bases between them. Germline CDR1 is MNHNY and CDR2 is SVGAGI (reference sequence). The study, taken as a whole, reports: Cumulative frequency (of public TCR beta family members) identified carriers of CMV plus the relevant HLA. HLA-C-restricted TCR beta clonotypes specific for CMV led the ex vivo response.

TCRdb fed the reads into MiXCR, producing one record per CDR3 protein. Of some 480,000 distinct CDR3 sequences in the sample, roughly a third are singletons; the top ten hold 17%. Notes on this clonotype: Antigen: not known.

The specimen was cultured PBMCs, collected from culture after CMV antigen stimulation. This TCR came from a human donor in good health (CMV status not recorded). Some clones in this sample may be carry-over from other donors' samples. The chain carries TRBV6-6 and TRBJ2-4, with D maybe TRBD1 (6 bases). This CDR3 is CASSYGQGSGNIQYF. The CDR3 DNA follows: TGTGCCAGCAGTTACGGTCAGGGGTCAGGGAACATTCAGTACTTC.